These 20 T cell receptor beta chains originate from one sample sequenced in a study of cytomegalovirus exposure and HLA in healthy donors. The PCR made use of 60 Vbeta and 13 Jbeta primers. The method was immunoSEQ multiplex PCR; TCRdb's version includes in-frame clones alone and lacks a portion of them. The sample has about 92,000 clones, over 75% seen once. The sequenced sample was PBMCs. These receptors were collected from a man aged 18-30 years in good health and CMV-seronegative.

The chain uses TRBV4-1 and TRBJ2-7; D is perhaps TRBD1 (5 bases). The CDR3 is made up of 14 amino acids. Trimming pared 6 bases from V and 5 bases from J, leaving 17 bases between. CDR1 and CDR2 from the germline V gene are MGHRA and YSYEKL. The CDR3 region has the DNA TGCGCCAGCAGTCGCGACCAGGGCGCCAACGAGCAGTACTTC. It encodes CASSRDQGANEQYF.

This chain joins TRBV9 and TRBJ2-2, with 8 bases identical to TRBD2. CDR3 length: 15 amino acids. CDR1 is SGDLS, CDR2 YYNGEE, per germline. V shed 3 bases and J 6 bases; nucleotides not matched to a gene: 7. The CDR3 sequence is CASSARGGQSGELFF. CDR3 DNA sequence: TGTGCCAGCAGCGCTCGCGGGGGGCAATCCGGGGAGCTGTTTTTT.

This CDR3 reads CASGLARGAGGSYEQYF. The DNA for the CDR3 is TGTGCTAGTGGTTTGGCCCGGGGGGCGGGGGGCTCCTACGAGCAGTACTTC. The chain carries TRBV12-5 and TRBJ2-7; 8 nucleotides align to TRBD2. Germline V gene lookup returns CDR1 LGHNT and CDR2 FRNRAP. CDR3 length equals 17 residues. V lost 1 base and J lost 0; bases outside the gene matches: 8.

This chain links TRBV7-3 with TRBJ2-3; weak D call: TRBD2 (5 bases). Germline CDR1 SGHTA, CDR2 FQGTGA. The CDR3 length is 14 residues. The V gene lost 5 bases and the J gene lost 6 bases, with 15 bases spanning the gap. The CDR3, as DNA: TGTGCCAGCAGCCCAGGACTCGGCCCGGATACGCAGTATTTT. It encodes CASSPGLGPDTQYF.

The CDR3 nucleotides read TGTGCCTGGTGTGACACCTACAATGAGCAGTTCTTC. Translation gives CAWCDTYNEQFF. The chain uses TRBV30 and TRBJ2-1; D unclear. The germline V gene has CDR1 GTSNPN and CDR2 SVGIG (reference sequence). The V gene lost 5 bases and the J gene lost 2 bases, with 7 bases spanning the gap. This CDR3 spans 12 amino acids.

The CDR3 DNA reads TGTGCCAGCAGTCCTTGGACAGGATTTTACTATGGCTACACCTTC. Residues: CASSPWTGFYYGYTF. The chain has TRBV6-5 and TRBJ1-2; 7 nucleotides align to TRBD1. This CDR3 is built from 15 residues. Germline-derived CDR1 and CDR2 are MNHEY and SVGAGI. The ends lost 5 bases at V and 3 bases at J; junction bases unmatched: 9.

The chain's CDR3 is CASSQGVPETQYF. DNA of the CDR3: TGTGCCAGCTCACAGGGGGTTCCAGAGACCCAGTACTTC. The rearrangement uses TRBV18 and TRBJ2-5, with D perhaps matching TRBD1 (6 bases). Germline-derived CDR1 and CDR2 are KGHSH and LQKENI. Trimming cost V 4 bases and J 4 bases, with 10 bases left between them. CDR3 length: 13 amino acids.

The rearrangement links TRBV19 to TRBJ2-7; D is perhaps TRBD1 (6 bases). V dropped 6 bases and J dropped 5 bases, with 14 bases sitting between them. The CDR3 is 13 amino acids. Germline CDR1 reads LNHDA; CDR2 reads SQIVND (reference sequence). The CDR3, as DNA: TGTGCCAGTAGCCGACAGGAATTCCACGAGCAGTACTTC. Amino acids: CASSRQEFHEQYF.

The chain employs TRBV4-2 and TRBJ1-3, with D unclear. The V gene lost 0 bases and the J gene lost 3 bases, with 9 bases spanning the gap. CDR1 is LGHNA and CDR2 is YNFKEQ in the germline V gene. This CDR3 region has 15 residues. The CDR3 region has the DNA TGTGCCAGCAGCCAAGACCCGCGCCGTGGAAACACCATATATTTT. Protein: CASSQDPRRGNTIYF.

This clone was counted between two and nine times. The V and J genes are TRBV7-2 and TRBJ2-7, with 8 bases aligning to TRBD1. The junction had 5 bases not matched to a gene; V was cut back by 5 bases and J by 2 bases. The CDR3 consists of 14 residues. Germline CDR1 SGHTA, CDR2 FQGNSA. This CDR3 is CASSPGQATYEQYF. As DNA, the CDR3 is TGTGCCAGCAGCCCGGGACAGGCTACCTACGAGCAGTACTTC.

The V call is TRBV19, the J call TRBJ2-5; perhaps TRBD2 as D (7 bases). Germline V gives CDR1 LNHDA, CDR2 SQIVND (reference sequence). This CDR3 has 14 residues. With 6 bases removed from V and 7 bases from J, the gap between germline ends came to 18 bases. The DNA for the CDR3 is TGTGCCAGTAGGGCGGGGGCCCTTACGGGGACCCAGTACTTC. Its protein product is CASRAGALTGTQYF.

The chain joins TRBV6-1 to TRBJ2-7, with D possibly TRBD2 on 5 matching bases. Trimming cost V 5 bases and J 1 base, with 6 bases left between them. This CDR3 has 12 residues. Germline V gene sequence: CDR1 MNHNS, CDR2 SASEGT. As DNA, the CDR3 is TGTGCCAGCAGTACGGGGTCCTACGAGCAGTACTTC. Translating it yields CASSTGSYEQYF.

The chain combines TRBV10-3 with TRBJ1-2; D may be TRBD1 (6 bases). V was clipped by 5 bases and J by 4 bases, with 11 bases between them. Germline V gene data show CDR1 as ENHRY and CDR2 as SYGVKD. The CDR3 covers 13 residues. The CDR3: CAISSGTFYGYTF. The CDR3 DNA is TGTGCCATCAGTTCCGGGACATTCTATGGCTACACCTTC.

The chain is built from TRBV7-8 and TRBJ1-2; D is unclear. Germline CDR1 is SGHVS and CDR2 is FQNEAQ. The V gene lost 0 bases and the J gene lost 8 bases, with 13 bases spanning the gap. This CDR3 has 14 amino acids. Here the CDR3 reads CASSLASPAKGYTF. CDR3 in DNA: TGTGCCAGCAGCTTAGCGTCCCCCGCGAAGGGCTACACCTTC.

The V and J genes are TRBV6-5 and TRBJ1-5, with TRBD1 matching 8 bases. The CDR3 is 15 residues long. Germline trimming cut 6 bases from V and 1 base from J; bases unmatched to any gene: 5. The V gene's germline CDR1 is MNHEY and CDR2 SVGAGI. CDR3 sequence reads: CASSRQGISNQPQHF. The CDR3 nucleotides are TGTGCCAGCAGCCGACAGGGGATCAGCAATCAGCCCCAGCATTTT.

V gene TRBV6-1 combines with J gene TRBJ2-7; 8 bases are shared with TRBD1. The CDR3 sequence is 15 residues long. Germline V gene data show CDR1 as MNHNS and CDR2 as SASEGT. Losses at the gene ends were 7 bases for V and 4 bases for J; bases not matched to a gene: 12. The DNA of the CDR3 is TGTGCCAGCAATCGACAGGGGTTTAGTTGGTACGAGCAGTACTTC. Amino acids: CASNRQGFSWYEQYF.

This chain links TRBV5-4 with TRBJ1-2, with 9 positions matching TRBD1. Germline V gene lookup returns CDR1 SGHNT and CDR2 YYREEE (reference sequence). The J segment lost 2 bases and the V segment lost 5 bases, leaving 4 bases of the junction unmatched. The length of the CDR3 is 14 residues. Here the CDR3 reads CASSSGTGNYGYTF. CDR3 sequence (DNA): TGTGCCAGCAGTTCCGGGACAGGGAACTATGGCTACACCTTC.

This rearrangement joins TRBV19 to TRBJ1-2; TRBD1 matches 8 bases. Trimming removed 5 bases from V and 2 bases from J; junction bases left unmatched: 13. This CDR3 is 17 amino acids long. Germline CDR1 and CDR2: LNHDA and SQIVND (reference sequence). DNA of the CDR3: TGTGCCAGTAGTGAACCCCTCCTGGGACAGGTCAACTATGGCTACACCTTC. Translated, it gives CASSEPLLGQVNYGYTF. Using reference TRBV19 and TRBJ1-2 for the parts outside the CDR3, the full variable domain is DGGITQSPKYLFRKEGQNVTLSCEQNLNHDAMYWYRQDPGQGLRLIYYSQIVNDFQKGDIAEGYSVSREKKESFPLTVTSAQKNPTAFYLCASSEPLLGQVNYGYTFGSGTRLTVV.

This clone was detected only once. The chain combines TRBV7-2 with TRBJ1-1; a weak D match, TRBD1 (5 bases). V was pared by 3 bases and J by 4 bases, with 12 bases between. CDR3 length: 14 amino acids. Germline V CDR1 and CDR2: SGHTA, FQGNSA. The CDR3 sequence: CASSFRQYSTEAFF. The DNA for the CDR3 is TGTGCCAGCAGCTTCAGACAGTACAGCACTGAAGCTTTCTTT. The complete variable domain, with remaining parts taken from reference TRBV7-2 and TRBJ1-1, reads GAGVSQSPSNKVTEKGKDVELRCDPISGHTALYWYRQSLGQGLEFLIYFQGNSAPDKSGLPSDRFSAERTGGSVSTLTIQRTQQEDSAVYLCASSFRQYSTEAFFGQGTRLTVV.

This sequence joins TRBV5-1 and TRBJ2-1, with TRBD2 matching 8 bases. This CDR3 has 14 residues. With 0 bases clipped from V and 7 bases from J, the junction kept 3 bases outside the gene matches. Germline V gene lookup returns CDR1 SGHRS and CDR2 YFSETQ. In DNA form, the CDR3 reads TGCGCCAGCAGCTTGGGACTAGCGCCTAATGAGCAGTTCTTC. This translates into CASSLGLAPNEQFF.